A single sample is the source of the 22 T cell receptor beta chains below, sequenced in a study of blood T cell repertoires in COVID-19. The table came from immunoSEQ multiplex PCR; TCRdb's copy has only in-frame clones and leaves some out. The sample holds hundreds of thousands of clones; about 86% are singletons and the top ten take 8% to 10%. Material: peripheral blood. These receptors were collected from a woman in her 50s with acute or convalescent COVID-19.

The CDR3 is CASRRRDYSNQPQHF. The CDR3 DNA follows: TGTGCCAGCAGACGCAGGGATTATAGCAATCAGCCCCAGCATTTT. This chain uses TRBV28 with TRBJ1-5, with a possible D match to TRBD1 (5 bases). Deletions cut 6 bases from V and 0 bases from J, with 12 bases between. The germline CDR1 and CDR2 sequences are MDHEN and SYDVKM. The CDR3 has 15 amino acids.

This sequence joins TRBV7-2 and TRBJ1-1; D possibly corresponds to TRBD1 (5 bases). The CDR3 runs 15 residues. V dropped 1 base and J dropped 2 bases, with 11 bases sitting between them. CDR1 and CDR2 (germline): SGHTA, FQGNSA. CDR3 residues: CASSLDGRANTEAFF. Here the CDR3 DNA reads TGTGCCAGCAGCTTAGACGGCAGGGCCAACACTGAAGCTTTCTTT.

This clone was seen just once. The rearrangement links TRBV7-2 to TRBJ1-1; the D is unclear. Trimming stripped 7 bases from V and 3 bases from J, with 12 bases between. The CDR3 consists of 13 residues. The germline gives CDR1 SGHTA, CDR2 FQGNSA. The CDR3 sequence: CASTPSIDTEAFF. Written as DNA, the CDR3 is TGTGCCAGCACCCCTTCTATCGACACTGAAGCTTTCTTT.

The chain recombines TRBV5-1 with TRBJ1-1; a weak D match, TRBD1 (5 bases). V lost 2 bases, J lost 4 bases, and 15 bases lay in between. This CDR3 contains 15 residues. CDR1 SGHRS and CDR2 YFSETQ come from the germline V gene. DNA of the CDR3: TGCGCCAGCAGCTTTGACGGGACTCGGGGCACTGAAGCTTTCTTT. Translation gives CASSFDGTRGTEAFF.

The chain joins TRBV11-2 to TRBJ2-3; no reliable D call. Trimming took 4 bases from V and 2 from J, leaving 19 bases between them. Per the germline V gene, CDR1 is SGHAT and CDR2 is FQNNGV. The CDR3 loop spans 17 amino acids. CDR3: CASSSPGVPRYTDTQYF. CDR3 nucleotide sequence: TGTGCCAGCAGCTCCCCGGGTGTACCACGCTACACAGATACGCAGTATTTT. Supplemented by reference TRBV11-2 and TRBJ2-3, the full variable domain reads EAGVAQSPRYKIIEKRQSVAFWCNPISGHATLYWYQQILGQGPKLLIQFQNNGVVDDSQLPKDRFSAERLKGVDSTLKIQPAKLEDSAVYLCASSSPGVPRYTDTQYFGPGTRLTVL.

The V call is TRBV24-1, the J call TRBJ2-1; 10 bases fit TRBD1. This CDR3 region has 16 residues. Germline lookup yields CDR1 KGHDR and CDR2 SFDVKD. V lost 1 base, J lost 6 bases, and 5 bases stayed unmatched. CDR3 DNA: TGTGCCACCAGTGATTTCGTAAGGACAGGGGGCAATGAGCAGTTCTTC. Translating it yields CATSDFVRTGGNEQFF.

This rearrangement joins TRBV6-5 to TRBJ2-5, with D tentatively TRBD1 (6 bases). The CDR3 is 15 amino acids. Looked up from germline, CDR1 is MNHEY and CDR2 is SVGAGI. V was shortened by 4 bases and J by 5 bases, with 17 bases between the two germline ends. CDR3 loop: CASSFQQGTGETQYF. CDR3 DNA sequence: TGTGCCAGCAGTTTTCAACAGGGAACCGGGGAGACCCAGTACTTC.

V and J are TRBV11-2 and TRBJ2-2; TRBD2 agrees at 7 bases. In germline, CDR1 is SGHAT, CDR2 FQNNGV. The CDR3 consists of 18 residues. V gave up 5 bases and J gave up 3 bases; unmatched junction bases: 15. In DNA form, the CDR3 reads TGTGCCAGCAGCCCCCGCGGGGCGGTCGGGGGGTACACCGGGGAGCTGTTTTTT. This gives the protein CASSPRGAVGGYTGELFF. The variable domain in full, with the rest retrieved from reference TRBV11-2 and TRBJ2-2, is EAGVAQSPRYKIIEKRQSVAFWCNPISGHATLYWYQQILGQGPKLLIQFQNNGVVDDSQLPKDRFSAERLKGVDSTLKIQPAKLEDSAVYLCASSPRGAVGGYTGELFFGEGSRLTVL.

V usage is TRBV6-6 and J usage is TRBJ2-3; perhaps TRBD1 as D (6 bases). V lost 5 bases and J 0 bases, leaving 18 bases between the germline ends. The germline gives CDR1 MNHNY, CDR2 SVGAGI (reference sequence). This CDR3 contains 17 residues. This chain's CDR3 is CASSPGQGRSSTDTQYF. In DNA, the CDR3 is TGTGCCAGCAGTCCGGGGCAGGGGCGCTCTAGCACAGATACGCAGTATTTT.

The chain recombines TRBV6-5 with TRBJ1-2; TRBD1 agrees at 8 bases. The germline V gene encodes CDR1 MNHEY and CDR2 SVGAGI. The V and J ends lost 2 bases and 3 bases, in that order; junction bases with no gene match: 8. The CDR3 is made up of 16 amino acids. The DNA of the CDR3 is TGTGCCAGCAGTTACGAAAGGACAGGGAAACACTATGGCTACACCTTC. Its translation is CASSYERTGKHYGYTF.

The V gene is TRBV28, the J gene TRBJ1-5; D remains unclear. The V gene lost 1 base and the J gene lost 0 bases, with 7 bases spanning the gap. Germline CDR1 and CDR2: MDHEN and SYDVKM. This CDR3 spans 15 amino acids. The DNA for the CDR3 is TGTGCCAGCAGTTTATTTCGGTATAGCAATCAGCCCCAGCATTTT. This encodes CASSLFRYSNQPQHF.

This rearrangement joins TRBV19 to TRBJ1-1; tentative D call: TRBD1 (6 bases). Trimming cost V 4 bases and J 0 bases, with 18 bases left between them. CDR1 is LNHDA and CDR2 is SQIVND in the germline V gene (reference sequence). The CDR3 consists of 17 residues. The DNA of the CDR3 is TGTGCCAGTAGTAATCTTATCGTGGGGGCTCTGAACACTGAAGCTTTCTTT. It encodes CASSNLIVGALNTEAFF.

This chain uses TRBV6-5 with TRBJ1-2; unclear D gene. This CDR3 has 14 amino acids. Trimming cost V 5 bases and J 4 bases, with 14 bases left between them. Per germline, CDR1 MNHEY and CDR2 SVGAGI. The CDR3 reads CASSPSSGGYGYTF. The CDR3, as DNA: TGTGCCAGCAGTCCATCCAGCGGCGGCTATGGCTACACCTTC.

Comment on this clone: Within the sample, other DNA sequences also encode this same CDR3. The V gene is TRBV29-1, the J gene TRBJ2-7, with 7 bases fitting TRBD1. With V trimmed by 6 bases and J by 10 bases, 6 bases remained unmatched. This CDR3 is 10 amino acids long. The germline gives CDR1 SQVTM, CDR2 ANQGSEA. In DNA form, the CDR3 reads TGCAGCGTGCTAACAGGGGAACAGTACTTC. Amino acid sequence: CSVLTGEQYF.

The rearrangement joins TRBV7-8 to TRBJ1-6; 10 bases are shared with TRBD1. J was trimmed by 10 bases and V by 1 base; bases with no gene match: 4. The CDR3 loop spans 15 amino acids. Germline assignment: CDR1 SGHVS and CDR2 FQNEAQ. CDR3 residues: CASSLGDRGSSPLHF. CDR3 in DNA: TGTGCCAGCAGCTTAGGGGACAGGGGATCCTCACCCCTCCACTTT.

CDR3 DNA: TGTGCCAGCAGCCACAGTCTGGGTGGTTTTGAACAGGAGACCCAGTACTTC. Its protein product is CASSHSLGGFEQETQYF. The rearrangement links TRBV3-1 (or the pseudogene TRBV3-2) to TRBJ2-5; unclear D gene. CDR1 is LGHDT and CDR2 is YNNKEL in the germline V gene (reference sequence). V was trimmed by 3 bases and J by 5 bases, leaving 22 bases between them. The CDR3 has 17 amino acids.

The chain uses TRBV5-1 and TRBJ2-2; no definite D call. V lost 4 bases and J 7 bases, leaving 11 bases between the germline ends. This CDR3 has 13 amino acids. Germline V gene sequence: CDR1 SGHRS, CDR2 YFSETQ. The CDR3 loop is CASSPGSGGELFF. CDR3 sequence (DNA): TGCGCCAGCAGCCCAGGTAGTGGCGGGGAGCTGTTTTTT.

The rearrangement links TRBV9 to TRBJ2-7; TRBD2 might be the D (5 bases). The CDR3 is made up of 14 amino acids. V was shortened by 3 bases and J by 0 bases, with 10 bases between the two germline ends. Germline V lookup: CDR1 SGDLS, CDR2 YYNGEE. CDR3 in amino acids: CASSESGNSYEQYF. CDR3 bases: TGTGCCAGCAGCGAATCGGGAAACTCCTACGAGCAGTACTTC.

This chain links TRBV5-4 with TRBJ2-5; 11 nucleotides match TRBD2. With V trimmed by 0 bases and J by 1 base, 5 bases remained unmatched. Per germline, CDR1 SGHNT and CDR2 YYREEE (reference sequence). The CDR3 runs 17 residues. CDR3 amino acids: CASSLARTSGRQETQYF. The CDR3 nucleotides read TGTGCCAGCAGCTTGGCGAGGACTAGCGGGCGCCAAGAGACCCAGTACTTC.

The chain combines TRBV9 with TRBJ2-7; D gene uncertain. Germline V gives CDR1 SGDLS, CDR2 YYNGEE. V lost 0 bases, J lost 6 bases, and 7 bases lay in between. The CDR3 is made up of 12 amino acids. CDR3 DNA: TGTGCCAGCAGCGTAGGACTGGGCGAGCAGTACTTC. Translated, it gives CASSVGLGEQYF.

V is TRBV5-6 and J is TRBJ1-5; D perhaps matches TRBD1 (6 bases). CDR3 length: 16 amino acids. The germline CDR1 and CDR2 sequences are SGHDT and YYEEEE. Trimming stripped 0 bases from V and 6 bases from J, with 16 bases between. DNA of the CDR3: TGTGCCAGCAGCTTGGCCGGGGGGCAGGGTATTCAGCCCCAGCATTTT. Protein sequence: CASSLAGGQGIQPQHF.

The rearrangement links TRBV2 to TRBJ1-6, with unresolved D. Trimming left V 3 bases short and J 8 bases short, with 14 bases between. Germline V gene data show CDR1 as SNHLY and CDR2 as FYNNEI. The CDR3 contains 15 residues. Here the CDR3 reads CASSDGSKRDSPLHF. The CDR3 DNA follows: TGTGCCAGCAGTGATGGAAGCAAGAGGGATTCACCCCTCCACTTT.